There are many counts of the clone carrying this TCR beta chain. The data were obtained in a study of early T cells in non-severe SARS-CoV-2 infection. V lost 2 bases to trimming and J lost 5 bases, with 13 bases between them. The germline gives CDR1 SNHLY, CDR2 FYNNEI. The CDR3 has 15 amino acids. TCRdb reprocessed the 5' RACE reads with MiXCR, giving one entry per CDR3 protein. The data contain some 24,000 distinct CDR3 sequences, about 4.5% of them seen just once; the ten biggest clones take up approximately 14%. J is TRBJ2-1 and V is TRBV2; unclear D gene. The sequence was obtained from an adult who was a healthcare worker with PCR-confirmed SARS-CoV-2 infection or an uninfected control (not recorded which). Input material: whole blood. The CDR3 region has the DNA TGTGCCAGCAGTGAAAGTGGGTCATTCCACAATGAGCAGTTCTTC. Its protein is CASSESGSFHNEQFF.